This T cell receptor beta chain was retrieved from a study of beta chain features in type 1 diabetes. The CDR3 consists of 13 residues. The V gene's germline CDR1 is MNHEY and CDR2 SVGAGI. Trimming shortened V by 5 bases and J by 1 base, and 8 bases separated the two germline ends. This clone was counted between two and nine times. The antigen is unknown. Isolated RNA was reverse transcribed in full, so expressed TCRB transcripts were sequenced. Each sample of naive, central memory or regulatory T cells had, on average, around 3.5 million reads. Here immunoSEQ multiplex PCR was the method, and the copy in TCRdb shows in-frame clones only, minus some. The sample contains 250,000 or so clones, more than 11% of which appear only once. Findings and caveats of the study: The study found fewer insertions and more deletions at VDJ junctions in type 1 diabetes patients. Shortening that was moderate but significant affected the TCRB CDR3s of Type 1 diabetes patients in all four CD4+ subsets.

The sequence was obtained from a man under 40 with type 1 diabetes. The V and J genes are TRBV6-5 and TRBJ1-1; the D is unclear. Sequenced sample: naive CD4+ T cells from blood. The CDR3 region is CASSKRGNTEAFF. The DNA of the CDR3 is TGTGCCAGCAGTAAGCGGGGGAACACTGAAGCTTTCTTT.